Here is one T cell receptor beta chain with its context. Recruits, aged roughly 18 to 90 years, lived in some 25 US areas. The data stem from a study of blood T cell repertoires in COVID-19. Trimming took 4 bases from V and 2 from J; bases not matched to a gene: 7. Germline V lookup: CDR1 KGHDR, CDR2 SFDVKD. CDR3 size: 16 residues. Sequencing was performed with immunoSEQ multiplex PCR; in TCRdb, only in-frame clones are kept and a portion is missing. This sample has around 290,000 clones; 88% occur once, and the top ten carry approximately 1%. The sequence was obtained from a woman younger than 45 who had recovered from COVID-19. V usage is TRBV24-1 and J usage is TRBJ2-3; 8 bases are a match to TRBD1. The sequencing sample was made of PBMCs or T cells enriched from blood (not recorded which). The DNA for the CDR3 is TGTGCCACCAGTGACCTGACAGGGGATATCACAGATACGCAGTATTTT. It is translated as CATSDLTGDITDTQYF.